Described below is a single T cell receptor (beta chain) sequence and its context. Its antigen is not yet known. No much larger clone exists at a distance of one base, and base qualities are not known. The data were obtained in a study of draining lymph node invasion in breast cancer (TCRdb year 2020). Regarding the complete study: Nodal metastasis was diagnosed by histology and cytokeratin immunohistochemistry, and confirmation was obtained by EpCAM/CD45 flow cytometry. The separate targeted TCR sequencing covered lymph nodes from five or six patients, with primary tumors sequenced for three of those patients. Each patient contributed matched non-invaded and tumor-invaded tumor-draining lymph nodes plus the primary tumor, profiled for both Treg and Tconv subsets. In a separate targeted assay, bulk TCR-beta CDR3 sequencing compared sorted memory regulatory T cells and memory conventional CD4 T cells across breast cancer tissues.

Trimming costs V 4 bases and J 2 bases, and their ends lie 14 bases apart. CDR1 and CDR2 are drawn from the germline V gene (reference sequence): LGHDT, YNNKEL. Inclusive of the bounding cysteine and phenylalanine, the CDR3 is 15 residues long. Only the CDR3 portion is preserved as DNA: 45 bases, with reading frame beginning at the first base. To prepare the library, bulk RNA-seq was applied. TCRdb lists the instrument as Illumina HiSeq 2500. As for the original processing: For the separate targeted TCR-seq dataset, MiXCR version 2.1.5 with default parameters extracted and quantified CDR3 sequences from raw reads. TCR-beta clones in the separate targeted TCR-seq dataset were defined according to the combination of V gene, J gene and CDR3 sequence. In the separate targeted TCR-seq dataset, clones with fewer than three counts were removed, then only the 90% most strongly expressed clones per sample were retained. In the separate targeted TCR-seq dataset, Treg-Tconv overlap was computed as shared clones divided by total Treg clones per tissue, times 100. In-frame beta chains were kept once TCRdb had trimmed the public reads at Q25 with fastp and called clones with MiXCR. Under each unique CDR3 protein, matching rows form one entry showing the most common genes and DNA. For this entry, the V and J calls and clone size follow TCRdb and not the study's own pipeline. Across this sample there are 2,500 to 3,000 distinct CDR3 sequences, with about 80% seen only once. Clones ranked in the top ten supply roughly 10% of the sample.

Memory conventional CD4 T cells were sorted as CD4+ CD45RA- CD25- cells. Whether a tumor-draining lymph node counted as invaded or non-invaded depended on the presence or absence of metastatic tumor cells. Before staining and sorting, T cells were pre-enriched using a Miltenyi Pan T Cell isolation kit. Primary tumors were characterized by immunohistochemistry for estrogen receptor, progesterone receptor, HER2 and Ki-67. Within a few hours after surgery, fresh surgical tissue was processed by cutting the tissue into small fragments. The tissue fragments were digested enzymatically for about 20 minutes with Liberase TL plus DNase and were then passed through a 40-micrometer strainer. After DAPI live/dead staining, cells were sorted on a BD FACS Aria II, reaching roughly 96-99% purity. Sorted cells were lysed in TCL buffer, and RNA was purified using a Norgen Single Cell RNA purification kit that included DNase treatment.

Results the study describes overall, beyond this receptor: Roughly 13-25% of Treg TCRs were shared with Tconvs per tissue, interpreted as suggesting peripheral Treg induction. Shared TCRs between Treg and Tconv subsets were considered suggestive but not proof of common clonal origin. Data could not resolve whether Treg conversion occurred in a given organ or whether converted Tregs recirculated between nodes and tumor. The tumor top-100 clone tracking analysis was possible in only two patients. In the targeted TCR-seq data, Tregs appeared to be more clonally expanded than Tconvs in all tissues, and lower diversity was found for both subsets in tumor than in lymph nodes. Detection of some of the top 100 tumor clones in both invaded and non-invaded nodes suggests recirculation between tumor and draining nodes.

The sample comprised sorted memory CD4+ effector T cells from a lymph node. This specimen's cell subset or site label, per the study, means: CD45RA-negative sorted CD4+ T cells (memory Tconv or effector/memory Treg). The TCR was taken from a female donor with luminal breast cancer. The chain uses TRBV3-1 and TRBJ1-2; TRBD1 is possibly the D segment (5 matching bases). CDR3 loop: CASSRDRAANYGYTF. The DNA reads as follows: TGTGCCAGCAGCCGGGACCGGGCCGCCAACTATGGCTACACCTTC.